Listed below are T cell receptor beta chains from one sample, sequenced in a study of beta chain features in type 1 diabetes. Repertoires were generated with immunoSEQ multiplex PCR, while TCRdb's copy carries only in-frame clones and drops some. The sample includes 140,000 or so clones, approximately 13% of them seen just once. Sequenced: central memory CD4+ T cells from blood. The receptors shown here come from a man in his late teens or twenties with type 1 diabetes. Each CDR3 is given with its conserved first and last residue. A D gene is named only where the DNA matches it firmly. Not all rows give a size; the values are once, few, many and, for expanded clones, a class.

few,TRBJ2-1,NA,TRBV6-5,TGTGCCAGCAGTTACTCGCATAACGGCGACAATGAGCAGTTCTTC,CASSYSHNGDNEQFF
NA,TRBJ1-1,TRBD1,TRBV6-5,TGTGCCAGCAATCCACCGGGACAGACGAACACTGAAGCTTTCTTT,CASNPPGQTNTEAFF
few,TRBJ2-1,NA,TRBV5-4,TGTGCCAGCAGCTTGTCCTCTGCTAGGTACAATGAGCAGTTCTTC,CASSLSSARYNEQFF
NA,TRBJ1-2,NA,TRBV7-2,TGTGCCAGCAGCTCCTACCTGACAGCTAACTATGGCTACACCTTC,CASSSYLTANYGYTF
many,TRBJ2-3,NA,TRBV28,TGTGCCAGCCACCACATGGGCACAGATACGCAGTATTTT,CASHHMGTDTQYF
NA,TRBJ1-5,NA,TRBV28,TGTGCCAGCAGCTTACCTCTGGGGGGTAACCAGCCCCAGCATTTT,CASSLPLGGNQPQHF
NA,TRBJ2-7,NA,TRBV7-8,TGTGCCAGCAGCTTAGATGGGAGTCCCTACGAGCAGTACTTC,CASSLDGSPYEQYF
NA,TRBJ1-5,TRBD1,TRBV7-8,TGTGCCAGCAGCTCGCGGCCCGGGAGACAGGGCTTCACTCAGCCCCAGCATTTT,CASSSRPGRQGFTQPQHF
NA,TRBJ1-1,NA,TRBV9,TGTGCCAGCAGCGTAGAGGTAGTGGACACTGAAGCTTTCTTT,CASSVEVVDTEAFF
NA,TRBJ1-2,NA,TRBV4-2,TGTGCCAGCAGCCAAGATTACGACTATGGCTACACCTTC,CASSQDYDYGYTF